This T cell receptor (beta chain) was identified during a study of OX40 agonist ivuxolimab in advanced cancers. Overall study: The study enrolled dose-escalation patients with hepatocellular carcinoma, melanoma, renal cell or head and neck cancer. Of the patients, three showed partial responses, one with hepatocellular carcinoma and two with cutaneous melanoma. Study-wide results and caveats: More expanded clones were found, on average, in CD8+ than in CD4+ T cells. Compared with others, partial responders at 0.1-3.0 mg/kg displayed clonal expansion among the lowest.

Germline values: CDR1 SGHVS, CDR2 FQNEAQ. The CDR3 length is 16 residues. V was trimmed by 2 bases and J by 2 bases, leaving 13 bases between them. Concerning this clone: Its antigen is not identified.

This table comes from immunoSEQ multiplex PCR, and its TCRdb copy is limited to in-frame clones, with some not included. The data hold more than 80,000 clones, with around nine tenths observed a single time. This clonotype was sampled from an adult with an advanced solid tumor such as melanoma, head and neck, liver or kidney cancer. Sequencing used CD4+ or CD8+ T cells sorted from blood, obtained in a trial of the OX40 agonist ivuxolimab. This chain uses TRBV7-8 with TRBJ1-5; D unclear. In DNA form, the CDR3 reads TGTGCCAGCAGCTTAAGGGCCGGGGTTGGCAATCAGCCCCAGCATTTT. It translates to CASSLRAGVGNQPQHF.